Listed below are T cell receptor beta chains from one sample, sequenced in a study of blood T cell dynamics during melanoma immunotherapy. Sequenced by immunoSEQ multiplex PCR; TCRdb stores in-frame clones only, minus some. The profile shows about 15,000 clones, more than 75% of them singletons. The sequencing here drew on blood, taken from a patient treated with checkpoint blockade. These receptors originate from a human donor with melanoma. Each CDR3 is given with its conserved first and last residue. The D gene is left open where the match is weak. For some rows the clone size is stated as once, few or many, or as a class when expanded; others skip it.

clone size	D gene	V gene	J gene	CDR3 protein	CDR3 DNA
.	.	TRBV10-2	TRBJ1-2	CASSESVLVYGYTF	TGCGCCAGCAGTGAGTCGGTGTTAGTCTATGGCTACACCTTC
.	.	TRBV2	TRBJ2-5	CASSEDRGETQYF	TGTGCCAGCAGTGAAGATAGGGGTGAGACCCAGTACTTC
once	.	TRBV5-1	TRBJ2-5	CASSLGRDPRTQYF	TGCGCCAGCAGCTTGGGTCGGGACCCACGGACCCAGTACTTC
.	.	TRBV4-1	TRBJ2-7	CASSQGFTDYEQYF	TGCGCCAGCAGCCAAGGTTTCACGGACTACGAGCAGTACTTC
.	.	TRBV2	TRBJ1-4	CASSVGYDEKLFF	TGTGCCAGCAGTGTCGGGTATGATGAAAAACTGTTTTTT
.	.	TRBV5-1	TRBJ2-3	CASSFTDSNTQYF	TGCGCCAGCAGCTTCACAGACAGCAATACGCAGTATTTT
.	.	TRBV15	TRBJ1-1	CATSRDFIGTEAFF	TGTGCCACCAGCAGAGATTTTATTGGCACTGAAGCTTTCTTT
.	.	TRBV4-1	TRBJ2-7	CASRLSGTYEQYF	TGCGCCAGCCGCCTTAGCGGTACCTACGAGCAGTACTTC
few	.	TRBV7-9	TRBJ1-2	CASSNRDGYTF	TGTGCCAGCAGCAACAGGGATGGCTACACCTTC
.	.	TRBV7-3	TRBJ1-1	CASSPAGTNTEAFF	TGTGCCAGCAGCCCTGCAGGGACCAACACTGAAGCTTTCTTT
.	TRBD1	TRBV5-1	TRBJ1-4	CASSFTGTGAQKLFF	TGCGCCAGCAGCTTCACAGGGACAGGCGCCCAAAAACTGTTTTTT
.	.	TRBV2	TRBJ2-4	CASTERGAGKNIQYF	TGTGCCAGCACAGAGAGGGGGGCTGGTAAAAACATTCAGTACTTC
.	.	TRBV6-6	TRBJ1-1	CASSYSGTGLTLAFF	TGTGCCAGCAGTTACTCAGGCACAGGATTAACGTTAGCTTTCTTT
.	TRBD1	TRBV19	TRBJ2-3	CASSLGQGVGAGVTQYF	TGTGCCAGTAGTTTGGGACAGGGGGTAGGGGCAGGAGTTACGCAGTATTTT
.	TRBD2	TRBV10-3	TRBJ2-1	CAISRGLAGMRGYNEQFF	TGTGCCATCAGTCGGGGACTAGCGGGGATGAGAGGCTACAATGAGCAGTTCTTC
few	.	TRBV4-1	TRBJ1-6	CASSQGPFSPLHF	TGCGCCAGCAGCCAGGGACCTTTTTCACCCCTCCACTTT
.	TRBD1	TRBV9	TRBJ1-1	CASSVAQGDTEAFF	TGTGCCAGCAGCGTAGCACAGGGGGACACTGAAGCTTTCTTT
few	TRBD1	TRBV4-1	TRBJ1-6	CASSQDRVSGSPLHF	TGCGCCAGCAGCCAGGACAGGGTTTCGGGTTCACCCCTCCACTTT
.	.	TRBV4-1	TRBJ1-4	CASSQYDREKLFF	TGCGCCAGCAGCCAATACGACAGGGAAAAACTGTTTTTT
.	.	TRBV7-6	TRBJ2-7	CASSLGPRGRSHEQYF	TGTGCCAGCAGCTTAGGCCCACGGGGGCGAAGTCACGAGCAGTACTTC
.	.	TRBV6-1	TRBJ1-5	CASSPFGRGDQPQHF	TGTGCCAGCAGCCCCTTCGGGCGTGGGGATCAGCCCCAGCATTTT
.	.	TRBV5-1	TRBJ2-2	CASRGGPGELFF	TGCGCCAGCAGGGGAGGTCCCGGGGAGCTGTTTTTT
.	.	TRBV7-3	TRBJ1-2	CASSSGAAYGYTF	TGTGCCAGCTCATCGGGGGCTGCCTATGGCTACACCTTC
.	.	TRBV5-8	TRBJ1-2	CASRRDLYPPGYTF	TGTGCCAGCAGGAGGGACCTTTATCCGCCTGGCTACACCTTC
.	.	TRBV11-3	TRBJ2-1	CASSLDWSSEQFF	TGTGCCAGCAGCTTAGATTGGTCGAGTGAGCAGTTCTTC
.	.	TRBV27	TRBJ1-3	CASSLEWGSGNTIYF	TGTGCCAGCAGTTTAGAGTGGGGGTCTGGAAACACCATATATTTT
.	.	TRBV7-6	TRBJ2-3	CASSLMGIGTDTQYF	TGTGCCAGCAGCTTAATGGGAATCGGCACAGATACGCAGTATTTT
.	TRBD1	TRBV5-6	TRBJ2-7	CATTARTGVFVDIEQYF	TGTGCCACCACCGCCCGGACAGGGGTTTTTGTTGATATCGAGCAGTACTTC
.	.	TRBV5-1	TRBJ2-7	CASSRESASYEQYF	TGCGCCAGCAGCCGTGAGTCAGCCTCCTACGAGCAGTACTTC
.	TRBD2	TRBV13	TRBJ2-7	CASSSPLAGGSEQYF	TGTGCCAGCAGCTCTCCGCTAGCGGGGGGGAGTGAGCAGTACTTC
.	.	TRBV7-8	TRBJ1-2	CASSPEVGRLDGYTF	TGTGCCAGCAGCCCCGAGGTGGGGCGCCTTGATGGCTACACCTTC
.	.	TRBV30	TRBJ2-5	CAWNYYDRVQETQYF	TGTGCCTGGAATTATTACGACAGAGTCCAAGAGACCCAGTACTTC
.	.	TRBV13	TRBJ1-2	CASSSPSRGYTF	TGTGCCAGCAGCTCCCCTTCGCGAGGCTACACCTTC
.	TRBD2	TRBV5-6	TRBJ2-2	CASSLVAGPTGELFF	TGTGCCAGCAGCTTGGTAGCGGGGCCAACCGGGGAGCTGTTTTTT
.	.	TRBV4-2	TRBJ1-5	CASSPLLEGNQPQHF	TGTGCCAGCAGCCCCCTTCTAGAGGGCAATCAGCCCCAGCATTTT
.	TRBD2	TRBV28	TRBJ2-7	CASSFVTGGSYEQYF	TGTGCCAGCAGTTTTGTCACGGGGGGATCCTACGAGCAGTACTTC
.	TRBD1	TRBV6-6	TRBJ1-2	CASSYSQGPNYGYTF	TGTGCCAGCAGTTACTCACAGGGGCCTAACTATGGCTACACCTTC
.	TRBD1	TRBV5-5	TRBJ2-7	CASSVGTGGYEQYF	TGTGCCAGCAGCGTCGGGACAGGGGGGTACGAGCAGTACTTC
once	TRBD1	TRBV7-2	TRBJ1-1	CASSRRSTGDNTEAFF	TGTGCCAGCAGCCGGCGTAGTACAGGGGACAACACTGAAGCTTTCTTT
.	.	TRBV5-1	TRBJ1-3	CASSLVVGSPSGNTIYF	TGCGCCAGCAGCTTGGTTGTCGGGTCCCCCTCTGGAAACACCATATATTTT
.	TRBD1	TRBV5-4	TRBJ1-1	CASSTAPTGGRGTEAFF	TGTGCCAGCAGCACGGCTCCGACAGGGGGACGGGGCACTGAAGCTTTCTTT
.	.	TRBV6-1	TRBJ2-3	CAGHPVGITDTQYF	TGTGCCGGACATCCCGTGGGAATCACAGATACGCAGTATTTT
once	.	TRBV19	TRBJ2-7	CASSMDPQGTYEQYF	TGTGCCAGTAGTATGGACCCCCAGGGCACCTACGAGCAGTACTTC
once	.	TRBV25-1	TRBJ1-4	CASSDGQGFREKLFF	TGTGCCAGCAGTGATGGTCAGGGTTTTCGGGAAAAACTGTTTTTT